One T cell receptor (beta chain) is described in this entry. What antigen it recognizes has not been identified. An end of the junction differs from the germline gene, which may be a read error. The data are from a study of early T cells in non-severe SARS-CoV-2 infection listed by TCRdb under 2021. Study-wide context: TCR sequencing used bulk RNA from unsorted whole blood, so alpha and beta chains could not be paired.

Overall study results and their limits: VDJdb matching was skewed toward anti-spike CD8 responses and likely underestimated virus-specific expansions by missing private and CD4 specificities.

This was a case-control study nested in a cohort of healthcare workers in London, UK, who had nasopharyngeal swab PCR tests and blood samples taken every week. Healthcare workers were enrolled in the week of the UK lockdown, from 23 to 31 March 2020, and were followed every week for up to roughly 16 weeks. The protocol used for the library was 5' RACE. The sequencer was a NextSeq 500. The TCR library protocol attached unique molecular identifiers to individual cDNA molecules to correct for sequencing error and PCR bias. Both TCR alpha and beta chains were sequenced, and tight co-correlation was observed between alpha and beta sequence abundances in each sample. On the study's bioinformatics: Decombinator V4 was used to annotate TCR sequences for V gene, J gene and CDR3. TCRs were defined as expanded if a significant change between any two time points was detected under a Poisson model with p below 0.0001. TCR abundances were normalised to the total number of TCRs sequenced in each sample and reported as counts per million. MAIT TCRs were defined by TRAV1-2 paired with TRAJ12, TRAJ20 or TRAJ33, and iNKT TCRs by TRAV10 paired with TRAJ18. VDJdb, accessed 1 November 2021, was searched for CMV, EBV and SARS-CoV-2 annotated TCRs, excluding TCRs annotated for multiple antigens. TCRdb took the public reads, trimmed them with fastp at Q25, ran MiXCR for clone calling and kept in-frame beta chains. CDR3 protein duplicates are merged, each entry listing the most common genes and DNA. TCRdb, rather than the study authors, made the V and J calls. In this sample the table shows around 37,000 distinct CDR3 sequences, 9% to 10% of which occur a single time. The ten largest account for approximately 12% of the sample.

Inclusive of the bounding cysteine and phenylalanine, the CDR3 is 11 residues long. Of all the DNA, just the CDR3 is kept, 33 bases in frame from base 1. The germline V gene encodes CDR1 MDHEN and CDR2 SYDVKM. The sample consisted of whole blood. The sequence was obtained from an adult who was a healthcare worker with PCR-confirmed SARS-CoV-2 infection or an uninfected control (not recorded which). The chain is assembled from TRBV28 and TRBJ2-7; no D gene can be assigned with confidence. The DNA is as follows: TGTGCCAGCAGTTCACCACTCGGGTCGGCTTTC. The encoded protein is CASSSPLGSAF.